This T cell receptor beta chain was profiled in a study of blood T cell repertoires in COVID-19 (dated by TCRdb to 2018 to 2020). Regarding the research as a whole: Samples covering the acute and convalescent phases of COVID-19 were provided by collaborators in the United States, Italy and Spain. Where available, HLA class I and class II types were taken from metadata supplied by the sample provider and were not determined by assay-based typing. Sample metadata almost always included a de-identified subject ID, COVID-19 status, age in years and sex. The samples were drawn from two sources: the first 160 participants of the ongoing ImmuneRACE study, and over 950 subjects contributed by 6 global collaborators. Deeply sampled blood TCRbeta repertoires from subjects exposed to, actively infected with, or recovered from COVID-19 were included in the dataset. A freely available public database, intended as a resource for researchers studying the immune response to SARS-CoV-2, is where the repertoires were released. The prospective study material was composed of cDNA or gDNA derived from T cells, B-cell-depleted T cells, or PBMCs.

TCRbeta CDR3 regions were amplified from genomic DNA using the immunoSEQ Assay, a bias-controlled multiplex PCR. In the authors' own workflow: The number of nucleated cells in each sample was estimated from the amplification of reference gene primers within the assay. To quantify the absolute abundance of each unique TCRbeta CDR3 rearrangement, sequence reads were collapsed and filtered. For each sample, productive Simpson clonality was calculated as the square root of Simpson's diversity index across productive rearrangements. TCRdb obtained this table from immuneACCESS and retained in-frame rearrangements with V and J assigned. These tables miss some clones; where compared with another copy, unresolved V genes account for less than half of the shortfall, and the remainder is unexplained. V, J and clone size are taken as reported in that table, and D and trimming were inferred from the DNA itself. This sample lists roughly 180,000 clones; 81% were detected once. Around 5.3% of the sample is held by the ten biggest clonotypes.

In the prospective study, participants were 18 to 89 years old, resided in about two dozen geographic areas of the United States, and were enrolled through a virtual design. In the prospective study, cohorts were assigned on the basis of participant-reported clinical history obtained from a screening survey and a study questionnaire. Mobile phlebotomists in the prospective study collected whole blood, serum and a nasopharyngeal or oropharyngeal swab from every participant. Participants in the prospective study had the option to provide additional blood draws and questionnaires over a roughly 2-month period. Before DNA extraction, prospective study blood samples were shipped either frozen or at room temperature. V was cut back by 6 bases and J by 5 bases, leaving a gap of 7 bases between them. The CDR3, cysteine through phenylalanine, is 11 amino acids long. Here the CDR3 DNA is all that survives: 33 bases in frame from base 1. The germline V gene (reference sequence) gives CDR1 as LNHDA and CDR2 as SQIVND.

General conclusions and limits of the study: The quantity of clinical and demographic metadata differed by source and by participant and was supplied without curation.

On this clone: This receptor's antigen is unknown. Per-nucleotide qualities are absent, and no much larger clonotype sits a single base away.

The receptor chain draws on TRBV19 and TRBJ1-2; there is no confident call for the D gene. The origin of this receptor is a woman in her thirties or forties with acute COVID-19. The specimen sequenced was PBMCs or T cells enriched from blood (not recorded which). The bases read TGTGCCAGTAGCCGGACTTATGGCTACACCTTC. It translates to CASSRTYGYTF.